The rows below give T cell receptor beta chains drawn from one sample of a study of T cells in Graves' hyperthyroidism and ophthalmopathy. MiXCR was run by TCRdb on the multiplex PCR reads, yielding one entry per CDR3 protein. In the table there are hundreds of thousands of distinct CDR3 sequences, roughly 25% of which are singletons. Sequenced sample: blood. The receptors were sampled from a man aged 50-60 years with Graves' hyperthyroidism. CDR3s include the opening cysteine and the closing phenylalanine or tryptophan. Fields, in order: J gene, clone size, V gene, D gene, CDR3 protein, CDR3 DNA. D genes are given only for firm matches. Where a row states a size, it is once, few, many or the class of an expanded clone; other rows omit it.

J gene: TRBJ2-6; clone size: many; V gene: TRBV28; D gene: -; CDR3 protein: CASTIPGANVLTF; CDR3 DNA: TGTGCCAGCACTATTCCTGGGGCCAACGTCCTGACTTTC
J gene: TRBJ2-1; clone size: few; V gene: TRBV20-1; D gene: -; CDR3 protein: CSASQRVSSYNEQFF; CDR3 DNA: TGCAGTGCTAGCCAGCGGGTGAGCTCCTACAATGAGCAGTTCTTC
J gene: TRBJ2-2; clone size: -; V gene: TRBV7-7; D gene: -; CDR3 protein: CASSHTKYGELFF; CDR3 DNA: TGTGCCAGCAGCCACACGAAGTACGGGGAGCTGTTTTTT
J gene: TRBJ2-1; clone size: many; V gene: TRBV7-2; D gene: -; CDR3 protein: CASSSSLAIRYNEQFF; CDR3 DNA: TGTGCCAGCAGCTCAAGCCTAGCGATAAGGTACAATGAGCAGTTCTTC
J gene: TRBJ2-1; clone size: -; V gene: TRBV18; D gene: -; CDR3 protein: CASSLSNYYNEQFF; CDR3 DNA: TGTGCCAGCTCGCTGAGTAACTACTACAATGAGCAGTTCTTC
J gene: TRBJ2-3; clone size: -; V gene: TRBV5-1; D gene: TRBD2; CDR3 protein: CASSLSAGGPTDTQYF; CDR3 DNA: TGCGCCAGCAGCTTGTCCGCGGGAGGGCCCACAGATACGCAGTATTTT
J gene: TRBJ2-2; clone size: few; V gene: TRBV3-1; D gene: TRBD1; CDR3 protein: CASSSRDRATGELFF; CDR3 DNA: TGTGCCAGCAGCTCCCGGGACAGGGCCACCGGGGAGCTGTTTTTT
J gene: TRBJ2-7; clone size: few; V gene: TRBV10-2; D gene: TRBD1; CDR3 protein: CASIGQGTHEQYF; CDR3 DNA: TGCGCCAGCATTGGACAGGGGACCCACGAGCAGTACTTC
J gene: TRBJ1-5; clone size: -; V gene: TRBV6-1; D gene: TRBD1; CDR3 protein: CASSGWTGGLSNQPQHF; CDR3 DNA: TGTGCCAGCAGTGGATGGACAGGGGGCTTGAGCAATCAGCCCCAGCATTTT
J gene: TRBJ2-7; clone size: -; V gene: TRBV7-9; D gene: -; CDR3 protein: CASSFEDSYEQYF; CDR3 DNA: TGTGCCAGCAGCTTCGAAGACTCCTACGAGCAGTACTTC
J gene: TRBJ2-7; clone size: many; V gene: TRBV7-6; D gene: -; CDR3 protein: CASSLVQGGYEQYF; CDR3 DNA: TGTGCCAGCAGCTTAGTACAGGGCGGCTACGAGCAGTACTTC
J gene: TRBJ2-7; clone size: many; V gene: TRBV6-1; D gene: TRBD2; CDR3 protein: CASRLAGASYEQYF; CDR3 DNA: TGTGCCAGCAGACTAGCGGGAGCCTCCTACGAGCAGTACTTC
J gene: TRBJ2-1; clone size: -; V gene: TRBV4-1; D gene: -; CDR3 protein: CASSQGGTSWDNEQFF; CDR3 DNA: TGCGCCAGCAGCCAAGGGGGGACCTCTTGGGACAATGAGCAGTTCTTC
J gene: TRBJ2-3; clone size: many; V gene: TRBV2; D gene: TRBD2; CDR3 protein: CASRSGGSSTDTQYF; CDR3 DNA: TGTGCCAGCAGGTCGGGAGGGTCTAGCACAGATACGCAGTATTTT
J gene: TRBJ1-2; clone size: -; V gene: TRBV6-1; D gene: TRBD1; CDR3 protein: CASSPPDRSYGYTF; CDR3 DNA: TGTGCCAGCAGTCCCCCGGACAGGAGCTATGGCTACACCTTC
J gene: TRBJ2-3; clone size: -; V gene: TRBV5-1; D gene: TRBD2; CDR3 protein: CASSFMAGGRKGTDTQYF; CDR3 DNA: TGCGCCAGCAGCTTTATGGCGGGAGGGCGAAAAGGCACAGATACGCAGTATTTT